The rows below give T cell receptor beta chains drawn from one sample of a study of blood T cell repertoires in COVID-19. Clones were sequenced by immunoSEQ multiplex PCR, and TCRdb holds only the in-frame ones, with some missing. The table includes tens of thousands of clones, about 85% detected once. The source material was peripheral blood. The receptor set was obtained from a man aged 80 or over with acute or convalescent COVID-19. Both conserved end residues are part of each CDR3.

j_call v_call cdr3_aa
TRBJ2-1 TRBV10-2 CASSDLAGSYNEQFF
TRBJ1-5 TRBV19 CASRMYFKEGETQHF
TRBJ1-1 TRBV19 CTSSLKGGSPLNTEAFF
TRBJ1-2 TRBV11-2 CASSPDRVGDYGYTF
TRBJ2-3 TRBV5-4 CASSPGGLAGDTQYF
TRBJ1-6 TRBV9 CASSVGTGPPLHF
TRBJ2-5 TRBV27 CASSSGTGGVETQYF
TRBJ2-5 TRBV7-2 CASSLGRGGETQYF
TRBJ1-5 TRBV19 CASSIAPREYSNQPQHF
TRBJ1-5 TRBV10-3 CAISLDRGNQPQHF
TRBJ2-1 TRBV19 CASSPTGTSGFRSYNEQFF
TRBJ2-1 TRBV19 CASSIDPPRGPGRPYNEQFF
TRBJ2-3 TRBV27 CASSRTSGRIGTDTQYF
TRBJ2-5 TRBV27 CASSLWQGETQYF
TRBJ1-1 TRBV5-1 CASSLSGQTEAFF
TRBJ2-1 TRBV30 CACMSGTSGRSYNEQFF
TRBJ2-7 TRBV30 CAWGASYEQYF
TRBJ2-6 TRBV7-7 CASSLGGPGANVLTF
TRBJ1-2 TRBV7-8 CASSRGQYGYTF
TRBJ2-7 TRBV10-3 CAISELNSPSYEQYF
TRBJ1-3 TRBV5-1 CASSPGGGNTIYF
TRBJ1-2 TRBV29-1 CSPRDRGPGSNYGYTF
TRBJ2-5 TRBV4-3 CASSQEYVGAGQETQYF
TRBJ1-4 TRBV10-3 CAIRTGGTNEKLFF
TRBJ1-1 TRBV6-5 CASSYSGQFNTEAFF
TRBJ2-5 TRBV9 CASSARLAGGRETQYF
TRBJ2-7 TRBV6-5 CASSFGLAGSYEQYF
TRBJ1-5 TRBV7-9 CASSLGAGGGFGNQPQHF
TRBJ2-5 TRBV7-8 CASSLGGGGGTQYF
TRBJ2-3 TRBV27 CASRSVTRGVADTQYF
TRBJ1-3 TRBV30 CAWSVTRDRVSGNTIYF
TRBJ2-1 TRBV10-1 CASSDRKLAGAANEQFF
TRBJ1-1 TRBV9 CASSPQGSTEAFF
TRBJ1-3 TRBV27 CASSTHRIGNTIYF
TRBJ2-1 TRBV20-1 CSTYRDNEQFF
TRBJ1-5 TRBV5-1 CASSLQGSRNQPQHF
TRBJ1-1 TRBV5-1 CASSPTGGNTEAFF
TRBJ2-3 TRBV5-1 CASSPGLAGDTQYF
TRBJ2-1 TRBV19 CASSIQLAYYNEQFF
TRBJ2-5 TRBV7-6 CASSRGGRETQYF
TRBJ2-6 TRBV2 CASSEAAGGANVLTF
TRBJ1-2 TRBV5-4 CASSFGTVDGYTF
TRBJ2-7 TRBV19 CASKEDRGAYEQYF
TRBJ2-2 TRBV7-9 CASSLKLRRVVTGELFF
TRBJ1-4 TRBV6-5 CASSNPTGWLFF
TRBJ1-2 TRBV7-9 CASSPAGVGYTF
TRBJ2-3 TRBV5-4 CASSLGGRGADTQYF
TRBJ1-2 TRBV5-1 CASSSDRITPVGYTF
TRBJ1-1 TRBV5-1 CASSLSGAGNTEAFF
TRBJ1-3 TRBV19 CASSRAGLSGNTIYF
TRBJ1-2 TRBV3-1/TRBV3-2 CASSHTSYGYTF
TRBJ2-3 TRBV6-6 CASSYSALSTDTQYF